Below, 17 T cell receptor beta chains from the same sample are listed, as sequenced in a study of cytomegalovirus exposure and HLA in healthy donors. PCR amplification relied on 60 Vbeta primers (plus 13 Jbeta primers). Using immunoSEQ multiplex PCR, the repertoire was profiled, and TCRdb retains in-frame clones only, with some absent. The sample includes nearly 80,000 clones, roughly 80% of them seen just once. Sequencing input: PBMCs. The receptors here all came from a woman in her 40s in good health and CMV-seropositive.

CDR3 sequence reads: CASSGGDEKLFF. In nucleotides, the CDR3 is TGTGCCAGCAGTGGGGGGGATGAAAAACTGTTTTTT. The chain employs TRBV2 and TRBJ1-4; the D gene is possibly TRBD1 (5 bases). Deletions cut 4 bases from V and 6 bases from J, with 6 bases between. CDR1 is SNHLY, CDR2 FYNNEI, per germline. This CDR3 spans 12 amino acids. Together with reference TRBV2 and TRBJ1-4, the CDR3 gives the full variable domain: EPEVTQTPSHQVTQMGQEVILRCVPISNHLYFYWYRQILGQKVEFLVSFYNNEISEKSEIFDDQFSVERPDGSNFTLKIRSTKLEDSAMYFCASSGGDEKLFFGSGTQLSVL.

The chain has TRBV29-1 and TRBJ1-1, with 8 bases fitting TRBD1. The trim removed 7 bases at V and 6 bases at J, leaving 13 bases unmatched. The CDR3 length is 14 residues. Germline V gene lookup returns CDR1 SQVTM and CDR2 ANQGSEA. CDR3 nucleotides: TGCAGCGCGCTTGGACAGGGAGTTGGATCTGAAGCTTTCTTT. Amino acids: CSALGQGVGSEAFF. The full variable domain, its missing parts supplied by reference TRBV29-1 and TRBJ1-1, is SAVISQKPSRDICQRGTSLTIQCQVDSQVTMMFWYRQQPGQSLTLIATANQGSEATYESGFVIDKFPISRPNLTFSTLTVSNMSPEDSSIYLCSALGQGVGSEAFFGQGTRLTVV.

This clone was recorded once. This chain joins TRBV29-1 and TRBJ1-2; no definite D call. V was shortened by 2 bases and J by 4 bases, with 5 bases between the two germline ends. This CDR3 contains 11 residues. Germline CDR1 and CDR2: SQVTM and ANQGSEA. This chain's CDR3 is CSVEQIYGYTF. In DNA form, the CDR3 reads TGCAGCGTTGAACAAATCTATGGCTACACCTTC.

This sequence joins TRBV6-5 and TRBJ1-1; D is unresolved. The CDR3 has 14 residues. CDR1 and CDR2 from the germline V gene are MNHEY and SVGAGI. The V gene lost 4 bases and the J gene lost 0 bases, with 9 bases spanning the gap. The CDR3 nucleotides read TGTGCCAGCAGTTCCCCTGGCCTGAACACTGAAGCTTTCTTT. Its protein is CASSSPGLNTEAFF.

The V gene is TRBV6-1, the J gene TRBJ2-1; 11 bases are a match to TRBD1. The CDR3 is 16 residues long. CDR1 is MNHNS and CDR2 is SASEGT in the germline V gene. The V segment lost 2 bases and the J segment 6 bases; nucleotides outside the gene matches: 6. CDR3 sequence reads: CASSEYPGTGGNEQFF. The CDR3 bases are TGTGCCAGCAGTGAATACCCCGGGACAGGGGGCAATGAGCAGTTCTTC.

This chain uses TRBV4-1 with TRBJ2-5; D is unclear. From germline, CDR1 is MGHRA and CDR2 YSYEKL. The length of the CDR3 is 13 residues. V was clipped by 1 base and J by 7 bases, with 10 bases between them. The CDR3 loop is CASSQARLGTQYF. CDR3 DNA: TGCGCCAGCAGCCAAGCCCGACTGGGGACCCAGTACTTC.

This clone has a single count. V and J are TRBV4-1 and TRBJ2-7; weak D call: TRBD2 (5 bases). The CDR3 has 14 residues. Germline-derived CDR1 and CDR2 are MGHRA and YSYEKL. Trimming took 5 bases from V and 1 from J, leaving 12 bases between them. The CDR3 nucleotides are TGCGCCAGCAGCTCCGACCAGCGGTCCTACGAGCAGTACTTC. Amino acids: CASSSDQRSYEQYF.

This chain joins TRBV27 and TRBJ1-6; 7 bases align to TRBD1. Germline V gene sequence: CDR1 MNHEY, CDR2 SMNVEV (reference sequence). This CDR3 is built from 18 residues. The junction had 9 bases not matched to a gene; V was cut back by 4 bases and J by 0 bases. CDR3 sequence reads: CASSYLASGGSYNSPLHF. CDR3 bases: TGTGCCAGCAGTTATCTCGCTTCAGGGGGCTCCTATAATTCACCCCTCCACTTT.

The chain uses TRBV6-6 and TRBJ1-2, with 10 bases identical to TRBD1. The CDR3 covers 16 residues. The trim removed 2 bases at V and 8 bases at J, leaving 11 bases unmatched. The V gene's germline CDR1 is MNHNY and CDR2 SVGAGI (reference sequence). CDR3: CASSYPQDRGKDGYTF. CDR3 sequence (DNA): TGTGCCAGCAGTTACCCTCAGGACAGGGGGAAGGACGGCTACACCTTC.

The chain joins TRBV7-8 to TRBJ2-7; 11 nucleotides line up with TRBD2. CDR1 is SGHVS, CDR2 FQNEAQ, per germline. The CDR3 has 16 residues. V dropped 5 bases and J dropped 1; count of bases not matched to a gene: 7. This CDR3 reads CASSPTGTSGSYEQYF. DNA of the CDR3: TGTGCCAGCAGCCCCACCGGGACTAGCGGATCCTACGAGCAGTACTTC.

The table lists this clone with a few counts. The chain couples TRBV6-6 to TRBJ1-4; the D is unclear. The CDR3 covers 15 residues. CDR1 is MNHNY and CDR2 is SVGAGI in the germline V gene (reference sequence). V was clipped by 6 bases and J by 0 bases, with 11 bases between them. The CDR3 coding sequence is TGTGCCAGCAGCAACCCGGGAACAACTAATGAAAAACTGTTTTTT. It yields the protein CASSNPGTTNEKLFF.

The chain recombines TRBV28 with TRBJ1-1, with 8 bases identical to TRBD1. The germline gives CDR1 MDHEN, CDR2 SYDVKM. The CDR3 loop spans 14 amino acids. V shed 5 bases, J shed 6 bases, and the junction held 8 bases outside the gene matches. This CDR3 reads CASSQRTGNSEAFF. The CDR3 DNA is TGTGCCAGCAGTCAAAGGACAGGGAATTCTGAAGCTTTCTTT.

This chain joins TRBV30 and TRBJ2-3; no clear D. The CDR3 contains 15 residues. V was trimmed by 2 bases and J by 1 base, leaving 13 bases between them. From germline, CDR1 is GTSNPN and CDR2 SVGIG (reference sequence). The CDR3 DNA reads as TGTGCCTGGAGTCCGGGTGAGGCCCGCACAGATACGCAGTATTTT. Residues: CAWSPGEARTDTQYF. Using reference TRBV30 and TRBJ2-3 for the parts outside the CDR3, the full variable domain is SQTIHQWPATLVQPVGSPLSLECTVEGTSNPNLYWYRQAAGRGLQLLFYSVGIGQISSEVPQNLSASRPQDRQFILSSKKLLLSDSGFYLCAWSPGEARTDTQYFGPGTRLTVL.

The rearrangement joins TRBV5-1 to TRBJ2-2, with D possibly being TRBD2 (5 bases). CDR3 size: 14 residues. Looked up from germline, CDR1 is SGHRS and CDR2 is YFSETQ. Between the trimmed V and J ends, which lost 1 base and 5 bases, there was a span of 9 bases. CDR3 coding DNA: TGCGCCAGCAGCTTGAAACGGACTACCGGGGAGCTGTTTTTT. Translated, it gives CASSLKRTTGELFF.

The chain employs TRBV5-1 and TRBJ2-3; 7 nucleotides line up with TRBD2. CDR1 is SGHRS and CDR2 is YFSETQ in the germline V gene. V shed 0 bases, J shed 5 bases, and the junction held 6 bases outside the gene matches. The CDR3 extends over 15 amino acids. CDR3 in amino acids: CASSLGGRGEDTQYF. The CDR3, as DNA: TGCGCCAGCAGCTTGGGCGGGAGAGGGGAAGATACGCAGTATTTT.

This clone came up a few times. The J gene is TRBJ1-2, the V gene TRBV28; 8 nucleotides line up with TRBD1. The CDR3 is 14 residues long. After removal of 6 bases from V and 7 bases from J, the junction contained 10 bases not matched to a gene. Germline loops: CDR1 MDHEN, CDR2 SYDVKM. CDR3 sequence: CASRQGQGRFGYTF. The CDR3 region has the DNA TGTGCCAGCAGGCAAGGACAGGGACGTTTTGGCTACACCTTC.

V gene TRBV18 combines with J gene TRBJ2-5; possibly TRBD2 for D (5 bases). This CDR3 comprises 16 residues. V lost 5 bases, J lost 3 bases, and 19 bases lay in between. CDR1 and CDR2 (germline): KGHSH, LQKENI. CDR3 sequence (DNA): TGTGCCAGCTCAATGATCTATGAGGGCGATAAAGAGACCCAGTACTTC. This sequence encodes CASSMIYEGDKETQYF.